This T cell receptor (beta chain) is from a study of blood T cell repertoires in COVID-19. In the study's own analysis: Nucleated cell number was recorded as an estimate derived from reference gene primer amplification. The data were produced by immunoSEQ multiplex PCR, yet TCRdb's version contains in-frame clones alone and is incomplete. V, J and clone size are taken as reported in that table, and D and trimming were inferred from the DNA itself. The sample lists roughly 140,000 clones; around 85% were seen once. This clone came up once. Germline CDR1 is MDHEN and CDR2 is SYDVKM. The CDR3 covers 18 residues. Trimming took 6 bases from V and 7 from J; bases not matched to a gene: 19.

The chain employs TRBV28 and TRBJ1-5; 9 bases line up with TRBD1. The specimen sequenced was peripheral blood. This TCR derives from a man aged 50-59 years with acute or convalescent COVID-19. The CDR3 loop reads CASRTRTSGTGRRQPQHF. CDR3 DNA sequence: TGTGCCAGCAGGACCCGGACTTCCGGGACAGGGAGGCGGCAGCCCCAGCATTTT. The whole variable domain, filled in from reference TRBV28 and TRBJ1-5, reads DVKVTQSSRYLVKRTGEKVFLECVQDMDHENMFWYRQDPGLGLRLIYFSYDVKMKEKGDIPEGYSVSREKKERFSLILESASTNQTSMYLCASRTRTSGTGRRQPQHFGDGTRLSIL.